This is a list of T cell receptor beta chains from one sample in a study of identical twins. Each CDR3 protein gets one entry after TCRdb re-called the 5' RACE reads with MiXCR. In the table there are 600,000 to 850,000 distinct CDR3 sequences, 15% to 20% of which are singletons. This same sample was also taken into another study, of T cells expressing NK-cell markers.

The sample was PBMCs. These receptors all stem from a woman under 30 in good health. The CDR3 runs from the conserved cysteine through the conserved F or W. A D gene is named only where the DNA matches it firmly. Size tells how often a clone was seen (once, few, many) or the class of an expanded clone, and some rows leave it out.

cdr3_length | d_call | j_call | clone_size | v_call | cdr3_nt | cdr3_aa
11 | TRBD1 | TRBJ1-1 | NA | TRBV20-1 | TGCAGTGCTAGGAGACAGGGTGAAGCTTTCTTT | CSARRQGEAFF
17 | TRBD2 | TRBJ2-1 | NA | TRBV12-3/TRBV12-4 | TGTGCCAGCAGTTCCGGACTAGCGGGAGGAGACTACAATGAGCAGTTCTTC | CASSSGLAGGDYNEQFF
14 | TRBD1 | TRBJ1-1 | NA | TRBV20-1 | TGCAGTGCCCTCCGGGACAGGGGTCTAACTGAAGCTTTCTTT | CSALRDRGLTEAFF
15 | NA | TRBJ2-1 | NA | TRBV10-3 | TGTGCCACCACAACCGGGTCCCTCAGGGTAGATGAGCAGTTCTTC | CATTTGSLRVDEQFF
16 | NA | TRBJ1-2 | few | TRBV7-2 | TGTGCCAGCAGCTTAAGGGGGACCCCGGGCGCCCGGGGCTACACCTTC | CASSLRGTPGARGYTF
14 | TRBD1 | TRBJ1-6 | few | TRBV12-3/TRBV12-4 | TGTGCCAGCACCGAAACAGGGGGCCGGTCACCCCTCCACTTT | CASTETGGRSPLHF
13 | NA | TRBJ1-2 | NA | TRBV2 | TGTGCCAGCAGTGCAGACAGGACCTATGGCTACACCTTC | CASSADRTYGYTF
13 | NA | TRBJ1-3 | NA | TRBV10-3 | TGTGCCATCAGTGAGAGAGGCGAGAACACCATATATTTT | CAISERGENTIYF
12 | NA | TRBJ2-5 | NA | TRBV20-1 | TGCAGTGCTAGCCAAGACTTGGTAGACCTGTACTTC | CSASQDLVDLYF
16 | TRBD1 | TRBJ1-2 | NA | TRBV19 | TGTGCCAGTAGTCGCCCTCCGGGACAGGGAGTGAATGGCTACACCTTC | CASSRPPGQGVNGYTF
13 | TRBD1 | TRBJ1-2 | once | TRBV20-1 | TGCAGTGCTAGCGGGACGACAGGGAATGGCTACACCTTC | CSASGTTGNGYTF
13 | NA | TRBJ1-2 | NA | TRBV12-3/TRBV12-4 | TGTGCCAGCGCCTCCGGCTTGGACTATGGCTACACCTTC | CASASGLDYGYTF
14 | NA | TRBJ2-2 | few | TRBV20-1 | TGCAGTGCTAGGTGGCTTTCGAACACCGGGGAGCTGTTTTTT | CSARWLSNTGELFF
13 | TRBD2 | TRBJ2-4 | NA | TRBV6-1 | TGTGCCAGCTCGGCTAGCGGGGCCGGAAATCAGTACTTC | CASSASGAGNQYF
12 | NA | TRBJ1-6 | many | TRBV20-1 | TGCAGCCTACCAGGGGTTAATTCACCCCTCCACTTT | CSLPGVNSPLHF
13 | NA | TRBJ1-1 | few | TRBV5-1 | TGCGCCAGCAGCTTGAACGCGGGCACTGAAGCTTTCTTT | CASSLNAGTEAFF
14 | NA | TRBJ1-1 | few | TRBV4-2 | TGTGCCAGCAGCCAAGACAGGGAGAACACTGAAGCTTTCTTT | CASSQDRENTEAFF
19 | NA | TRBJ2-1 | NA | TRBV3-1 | TGTGCCAGCAGCCGGAGGGGACAGTCGACCTTTAGCTCCTACAATGAGCAGTTCTTC | CASSRRGQSTFSSYNEQFF
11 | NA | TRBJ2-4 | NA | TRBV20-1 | TGCAGTGCTAGTGCCTCCCAGGTTCAGTACTTC | CSASASQVQYF
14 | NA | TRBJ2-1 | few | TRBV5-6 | TGTGCCAGCAGCAAAACAGGGCAGAACAATGAGCAGTTCTTC | CASSKTGQNNEQFF